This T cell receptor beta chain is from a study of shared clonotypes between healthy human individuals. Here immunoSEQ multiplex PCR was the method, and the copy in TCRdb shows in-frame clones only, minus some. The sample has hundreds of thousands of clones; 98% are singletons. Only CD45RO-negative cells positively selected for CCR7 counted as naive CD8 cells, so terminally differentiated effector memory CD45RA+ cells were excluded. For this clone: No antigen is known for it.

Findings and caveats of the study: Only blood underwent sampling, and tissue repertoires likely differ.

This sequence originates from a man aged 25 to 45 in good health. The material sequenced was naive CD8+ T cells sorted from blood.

The CDR3 coding sequence is TGTGCCAGCAGCTTAGATAGCGAGAAACAAGAGACCCAGTACTTC. It is translated as CASSLDSEKQETQYF. The chain joins TRBV7-6 to TRBJ2-5; D perhaps matches TRBD2 (5 bases). The ends were cut back, 1 base at V and 2 bases at J, with 11 bases in the middle. This CDR3 comprises 15 residues. Germline assignment: CDR1 SGHVS and CDR2 FNYEAQ.